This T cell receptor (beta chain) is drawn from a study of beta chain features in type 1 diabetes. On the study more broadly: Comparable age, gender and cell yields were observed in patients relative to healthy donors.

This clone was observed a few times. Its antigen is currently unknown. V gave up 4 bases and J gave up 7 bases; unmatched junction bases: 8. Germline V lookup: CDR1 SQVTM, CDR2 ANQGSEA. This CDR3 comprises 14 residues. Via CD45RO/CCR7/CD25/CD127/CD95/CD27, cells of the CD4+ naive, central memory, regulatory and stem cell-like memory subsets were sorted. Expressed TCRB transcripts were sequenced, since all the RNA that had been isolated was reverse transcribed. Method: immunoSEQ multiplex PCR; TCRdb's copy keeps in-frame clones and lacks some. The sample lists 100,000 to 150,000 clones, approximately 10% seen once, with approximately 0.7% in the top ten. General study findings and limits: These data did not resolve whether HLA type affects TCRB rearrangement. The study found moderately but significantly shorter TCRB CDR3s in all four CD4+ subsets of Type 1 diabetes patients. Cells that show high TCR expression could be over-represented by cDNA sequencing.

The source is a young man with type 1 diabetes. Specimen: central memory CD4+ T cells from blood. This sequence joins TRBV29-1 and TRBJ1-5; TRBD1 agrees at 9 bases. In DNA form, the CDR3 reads TGCAGCGTTGCTAACAGGGGGCAAGGCCAGCCCCAGCATTTT. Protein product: CSVANRGQGQPQHF.